These T cell receptor beta chains were read from a single sample in a study of CD8+ T cells in alopecia areata. Method: immunoSEQ multiplex PCR; TCRdb's copy keeps in-frame clones and lacks some. Of about 150,000 clones detected, 45% to 60% appear once; the ten largest clones hold about 4.5%. The sequenced material came from CD4+ T cells sorted from blood. The source is a human donor in good health. Each CDR3 is given with its conserved first and last residue. The D gene is left open where the match is weak. Part of the rows lack a size; the others show once, few, many or a class for expanded clones.

clone_size: few
v_call: TRBV14
d_call: TRBD2
cdr3_aa: CASSQRESKTQYF

clone_size: NA
v_call: TRBV19
d_call: NA
cdr3_aa: CASSLGPNQPQHF

clone_size: NA
v_call: TRBV29-1
d_call: NA
cdr3_aa: CSVDGGTAEAFF

clone_size: once
v_call: TRBV30
d_call: NA
cdr3_aa: CAWTVGNGYTF

clone_size: NA
v_call: TRBV6-7
d_call: TRBD2
cdr3_aa: CASSYEREGAKNIQYF

clone_size: NA
v_call: TRBV2
d_call: TRBD2
cdr3_aa: CASMRGVSYEQYF

clone_size: NA
v_call: TRBV7-9
d_call: NA
cdr3_aa: CASSRGVVLGGETQYF

clone_size: NA
v_call: TRBV5-1
d_call: NA
cdr3_aa: CASSLSSGTDTQYF

clone_size: few
v_call: TRBV29-1
d_call: NA
cdr3_aa: CSVLEETQYF

clone_size: NA
v_call: TRBV5-4
d_call: NA
cdr3_aa: CASSPLTSSYNEQFF

clone_size: few
v_call: TRBV10-3
d_call: NA
cdr3_aa: CAISEDSSYGYTF

clone_size: NA
v_call: TRBV5-1
d_call: NA
cdr3_aa: CASSLSTRRHNEQFF

clone_size: NA
v_call: TRBV23-1
d_call: TRBD1
cdr3_aa: CASSHFGQGKDSNQPQHF

clone_size: NA
v_call: TRBV20-1
d_call: NA
cdr3_aa: CSAGQRDEAFF

clone_size: NA
v_call: TRBV20-1
d_call: NA
cdr3_aa: CSAQRHEQYF

clone_size: few
v_call: TRBV6-5
d_call: NA
cdr3_aa: CASTPGVGMDEQYF

clone_size: NA
v_call: TRBV5-4
d_call: TRBD1
cdr3_aa: CASSPNRGRDIQYF

clone_size: few
v_call: TRBV6-5
d_call: NA
cdr3_aa: CASTPGTSLRYEQYF

clone_size: NA
v_call: TRBV2
d_call: NA
cdr3_aa: CASRTRDPPYGYTF

clone_size: many
v_call: TRBV2
d_call: NA
cdr3_aa: CASSAGPERDEQFF

clone_size: NA
v_call: TRBV29-1
d_call: TRBD2
cdr3_aa: CSAVRLAVTDTQYF

clone_size: NA
v_call: TRBV9
d_call: TRBD2
cdr3_aa: CASSVATSGNTGELFF

clone_size: NA
v_call: TRBV29-1
d_call: NA
cdr3_aa: CSVRPGTSNTEAFF

clone_size: NA
v_call: TRBV30
d_call: NA
cdr3_aa: CAWSEVPLDGYTF

clone_size: NA
v_call: TRBV6-5
d_call: NA
cdr3_aa: CASGSPAYGYTF

clone_size: NA
v_call: TRBV20-1
d_call: NA
cdr3_aa: CSAGGRGEQFF

clone_size: NA
v_call: TRBV30
d_call: TRBD2
cdr3_aa: CAWSRGETSGSISYNEQFF

clone_size: NA
v_call: TRBV29-1
d_call: NA
cdr3_aa: CSVRASGGGTEAFF

clone_size: few
v_call: TRBV28
d_call: NA
cdr3_aa: CASSFMKETQYF

clone_size: NA
v_call: TRBV5-4
d_call: TRBD1
cdr3_aa: CASSSPGQGSYEQYF

clone_size: NA
v_call: TRBV30
d_call: TRBD2
cdr3_aa: CAWSPLGGRITQYF

clone_size: NA
v_call: TRBV6-5
d_call: NA
cdr3_aa: CASSPTSYTGELFF

clone_size: NA
v_call: TRBV12-5
d_call: TRBD1
cdr3_aa: CASGLVLGEGARSNQPQHF